This entry lists 16 T cell receptor beta chains sequenced from one sample in a study of cytomegalovirus exposure and HLA in healthy donors. In the PCR, 60 Vbeta and 13 Jbeta primers were used. The protocol was immunoSEQ multiplex PCR, while the TCRdb copy is restricted to in-frame clones and leaves out a portion. The sample comprises 90,000 to 140,000 clones, more than 80% of which are singletons, and 5% to 6.5% rests with the top ten. The source material was PBMCs. These receptors originate from a man aged 18 to 35 in good health and CMV-seronegative.

About this clone: One end of the junction is discordant with germline, which a read error may explain. The gene calls are TRBV19 and TRBJ1-5, with D unresolved. The CDR3 totals 13 residues. The germline gives CDR1 LNHDA, CDR2 SQIVND (reference sequence). CDR3 in amino acids: CASSMDSNQPHHF. The DNA of the CDR3 is TGCGCCAGTAGTATGGATAGCAATCAGCCCCATCATTTT.

The genes are TRBV15 and TRBJ2-3, with D possibly matching TRBD1 (6 bases). V was shortened by 0 bases and J by 2 bases, with 9 bases between the two germline ends. The CDR3 runs 15 residues. Germline values: CDR1 LNHNV, CDR2 YYDKDF (reference sequence). This CDR3 is CATSRDRGFTDTQYF. DNA of the CDR3: TGTGCCACCAGCAGAGACAGGGGTTTCACAGATACGCAGTATTTT.

The V gene is TRBV30, the J gene TRBJ2-7, with D perhaps TRBD2 (5 bases). This CDR3 spans 15 amino acids. Germline loops: CDR1 GTSNPN, CDR2 SVGIG (reference sequence). V lost 4 bases to trimming and J lost 3 bases, with 19 bases between them. The CDR3 DNA is TGTGCCTGGAAAGCAGCTAGTGGGAGCGTCTACGAGCAGTACTTC. It is translated as CAWKAASGSVYEQYF.

The chain employs TRBV25-1 and TRBJ2-2; 8 nucleotides match TRBD2. After removal of 1 base from V and 5 bases from J, the junction contained 6 bases not matched to a gene. There are 16 residues in the CDR3. Germline V lookup: CDR1 MGHDK, CDR2 SYGVNS. CDR3 loop: CASSELRGAETGELFF. The DNA for the CDR3 is TGTGCCAGCAGTGAATTGCGGGGGGCGGAAACCGGGGAGCTGTTTTTT.

This rearrangement joins TRBV10-1 to TRBJ2-2; 10 nucleotides match TRBD2. The CDR3 spans 16 residues. Germline V gives CDR1 WNHNN, CDR2 SYGVQD (reference sequence). The junction had 0 bases not matched to a gene; V was cut back by 2 bases and J by 0 bases. This chain's CDR3 is CASSETSGANTGELFF. The CDR3 DNA sequence: TGCGCCAGCAGTGAGACTAGCGGGGCGAACACCGGGGAGCTGTTTTTT.

This rearrangement joins TRBV25-1 to TRBJ1-2, with 7 bases fitting TRBD1. The CDR3 is made up of 13 amino acids. V lost 9 bases and J lost 3; bases outside the gene matches: 7. CDR1 is MGHDK and CDR2 is SYGVNS in the germline V gene. The CDR3 loop is CASSEQGHYGYTF. The CDR3 DNA is TGTGCCAGTTCGGAACAGGGGCACTATGGCTACACCTTC.

The chain carries TRBV28 and TRBJ1-3; 7 nucleotides agree with TRBD1. This CDR3 is built from 15 residues. V lost 8 bases and J lost 9; bases outside the gene matches: 16. Looked up from germline, CDR1 is MDHEN and CDR2 is SYDVKM. The CDR3 region is CASGYPGQPLSTIYF. CDR3 DNA sequence: TGTGCCAGCGGATATCCGGGACAGCCTTTAAGCACCATATATTTT.

This chain links TRBV6-4 with TRBJ2-2, with 7 nucleotides matching TRBD2. The CDR3 length is 15 residues. CDR1 is MRHNA and CDR2 is SNTAGT in the germline V gene. With V trimmed by 4 bases and J by 3 bases, 5 bases remained unmatched. The DNA of the CDR3 is TGTGCCAGCAGTGCGGGAGGAATTGACACCGGGGAGCTGTTTTTT. Residues: CASSAGGIDTGELFF.

CDR3 bases: TGCGCCAGCAGCTTGCCCGACAGGGTGGGCACTGAAGCTTTCTTT. Encoded protein: CASSLPDRVGTEAFF. The V call is TRBV5-1, the J call TRBJ1-1; 7 nucleotides line up with TRBD1. The V gene's germline CDR1 is SGHRS and CDR2 YFSETQ. This CDR3 is 15 amino acids long. Trimming at V came to 1 base and at J to 4 bases, leaving 7 bases not matched to a gene.

The gene calls are TRBV30 and TRBJ2-7, with TRBD2 matching over 10 bases. The CDR3 spans 14 residues. Germline V gene sequence: CDR1 GTSNPN, CDR2 SVGIG (reference sequence). The J segment lost 2 bases and the V segment lost 7 bases, leaving 8 bases of the junction unmatched. The DNA for the CDR3 is TGTGCCTTCTTAGCGGGAGGCTACGCCTACGAGCAGTACTTC. Amino acids: CAFLAGGYAYEQYF.

The J gene is TRBJ1-1, the V gene TRBV7-2; D is unresolved. This CDR3 has 13 residues. Trimming shortened V by 3 bases and J by 3 bases, and 8 bases separated the two germline ends. CDR1 and CDR2 from the germline V gene are SGHTA and FQGNSA. CDR3 coding DNA: TGTGCCAGCAGCTTCACAGCTGACACTGAAGCTTTCTTT. Protein: CASSFTADTEAFF.

This clone was recorded a few times. The rearrangement uses TRBV6-5 and TRBJ2-7; tentatively, D is TRBD2 (5 bases). Trimming pared 6 bases from V and 5 bases from J, leaving 8 bases between. The CDR3 is made up of 11 amino acids. Per germline, CDR1 MNHEY and CDR2 SVGAGI. The CDR3 DNA sequence: TGTGCCAGCAGGGAGGTTGACGAGCAGTACTTC. This translates into CASREVDEQYF.

V and J are TRBV7-3 and TRBJ2-5, with 9 bases lining up with TRBD1. CDR1 SGHTA and CDR2 FQGTGA come from the germline V gene. This CDR3 spans 15 amino acids. The V gene end was trimmed by 3 bases and the J gene end by 5 bases; junction bases not matched to a gene: 7. This CDR3 is CASSFGGTGTETQYF. Here the CDR3 DNA reads TGTGCCAGCAGCTTCGGGGGGACAGGGACGGAGACCCAGTACTTC.

The J gene is TRBJ2-7, the V gene TRBV11-3, with a tentative D call TRBD1 (6 bases). The germline V gene has CDR1 SGHNT and CDR2 YENEEA. This CDR3 is 14 amino acids long. Trimming took off 3 bases at V and 5 bases at J, with 14 bases between the two ends. Here the CDR3 reads CASSLRGINDEQYF. CDR3 DNA: TGTGCCAGCAGCTTGAGGGGGATTAACGACGAGCAGTACTTC. The whole variable domain, remainder taken from reference TRBV11-3 and TRBJ2-7, is EAGVVQSPRYKIIEKKQPVAFWCNPISGHNTLYWYLQNLGQGPELLIRYENEEAVDDSQLPKDRFSAERLKGVDSTLKIQPAELGDSAVYLCASSLRGINDEQYFGPGTRLTVT.

The gene calls are TRBV28 and TRBJ1-1; the D is unclear. The CDR3 is 16 amino acids. Deletions cut 5 bases from V and 3 bases from J, with 19 bases between. Germline CDR1 MDHEN, CDR2 SYDVKM. The CDR3 spells CASSPSGIETDTEAFF. CDR3 nucleotide sequence: TGTGCCAGCAGTCCCTCCGGGATTGAGACCGACACTGAAGCTTTCTTT. The whole variable domain, filled in from reference TRBV28 and TRBJ1-1, reads DVKVTQSSRYLVKRTGEKVFLECVQDMDHENMFWYRQDPGLGLRLIYFSYDVKMKEKGDIPEGYSVSREKKERFSLILESASTNQTSMYLCASSPSGIETDTEAFFGQGTRLTVV.

The chain couples TRBV12-2 to TRBJ1-3; the D call TRBD1 from the table was never checked on the DNA. TRBV12-2 constitutes a pseudogene. CDR3 size: 15 residues. As DNA, the CDR3 is TGTGCAAGTCGCCCGAAGGTGCAGGGAGGAAACACCATATATTTT. It encodes CASRPKVQGGNTIYF.